The 22 T cell receptor beta chains given below trace back to one sample, sequenced in a study of blood T cell repertoires in COVID-19 (dated by TCRdb to the early 2020s). Library preparation employed the immunoSEQ multiplex PCR assay. TCRdb limited this immuneACCESS table to in-frame rearrangements with V and J called. A share of clones is missing; checked studies link under half to unresolved V genes, and the rest is unexplained. The sample has 250,000 to 350,000 clones on record, more than 75% of them singletons. The ten largest clones capture 7.8% of the sample. The material sequenced was peripheral blood. The receptors derive from a woman between 45 and 65 years old who had recovered from COVID-19.

This chain connects TRBV4-3 to TRBJ2-3, with 10 bases fitting TRBD2. Germline values: CDR1 LGHNA, CDR2 YSLEER. CDR3 length: 21 amino acids. The J segment lost 2 bases and the V segment lost 1 base, leaving 18 bases of the junction unmatched. The CDR3 DNA sequence: TGCGCCAGCAGCCAAGTTCTCACTAGCGGGGAATGGGGCATTGACACAGATACGCAGTATTTT. Its translation is CASSQVLTSGEWGIDTDTQYF.

This chain links TRBV7-2 with TRBJ2-5; D gene ambiguous. Germline V lookup: CDR1 SGHTA, CDR2 FQGNSA. This CDR3 contains 13 residues. V lost 2 bases, J lost 4 bases, and 8 bases lay in between. In nucleotides, the CDR3 is TGTGCCAGCAGCTTACACTACCGAGAGACCCAGTACTTC. Its protein is CASSLHYRETQYF.

This clone was picked up one time. The rearrangement uses TRBV6-6 and TRBJ2-1, with D possibly TRBD2 on 6 matching bases. The CDR3 sequence is 13 residues long. Looked up from germline, CDR1 is MNHNY and CDR2 is SVGAGI (reference sequence). V dropped 5 bases and J dropped 10 bases, with 15 bases sitting between them. CDR3: CASSVSSEGEQFF. Written as DNA, the CDR3 is TGTGCCAGCAGTGTATCTAGCGAGGGGGAGCAGTTCTTC.

The chain recombines TRBV4-3 with TRBJ2-5; 7 bases are a match to TRBD2. CDR1 and CDR2 from the germline V gene are LGHNA and YSLEER. This CDR3 spans 15 amino acids. V was pared by 1 base and J by 5 bases, with 7 bases of the junction left unmatched. The CDR3 protein is CASSQAAGVGETQYF. The CDR3 DNA reads TGCGCCAGCAGCCAAGCGGCGGGAGTAGGTGAGACCCAGTACTTC.

This chain joins TRBV5-1 and TRBJ2-7; 7 positions match TRBD1. Germline CDR1 SGHRS, CDR2 YFSETQ. J lost 3 bases, V lost 0 bases, and 3 bases had no gene match. CDR3 length: 14 residues. The CDR3 region is CASSLEGQIYEQYF. For the CDR3, the DNA is TGCGCCAGCAGCTTGGAGGGACAGATCTACGAGCAGTACTTC.

The CDR3 DNA follows: TGCGCCAGCAGCTTGGTTCCGAGGAGGCCCCAAGAGACCCAGTACTTC. It yields the protein CASSLVPRRPQETQYF. The chain couples TRBV5-1 to TRBJ2-5; D possibly corresponds to TRBD2 (5 bases). The ends were cut back, 0 bases at V and 1 base at J, with 13 bases in the middle. The CDR3 runs 16 residues. Germline V CDR1 and CDR2: SGHRS, YFSETQ.

The CDR3 bases are TGTGCCAGCAGACCCCGACAGGACTACGAGCAGTACTTC. Residues: CASRPRQDYEQYF. The rearrangement joins TRBV7-9 to TRBJ2-7; a possible D gene is TRBD1 (6 bases). Germline V gene data show CDR1 as SEHNR and CDR2 as FQNEAQ (reference sequence). Trimming removed 6 bases at V and 3 bases at J, with 12 bases between. This CDR3 region has 13 residues.

In this sample, this clone turned up once. This chain connects TRBV27 to TRBJ2-5, with 8 bases lining up with TRBD1. With V trimmed by 1 base and J by 5 bases, 9 bases remained unmatched. There are 16 residues in the CDR3. CDR1 MNHEY and CDR2 SMNVEV come from the germline V gene (reference sequence). DNA for the CDR3: TGTGCCAGCAGTTTATTGGGGACAGGTCTCGGGGAGACCCAGTACTTC. Its translation is CASSLLGTGLGETQYF.

This clone was seen once. The V call is TRBV2, the J call TRBJ2-5; D is possibly TRBD2 (5 bases). The CDR3 covers 14 residues. The germline gives CDR1 SNHLY, CDR2 FYNNEI. Between the trimmed V and J ends, which lost 3 bases and 1 base, there was a span of 9 bases. The CDR3 protein is CASSDGGFQETQYF. Written as DNA, the CDR3 is TGTGCCAGCAGTGACGGCGGGTTCCAAGAGACCCAGTACTTC.

This chain uses TRBV28 with TRBJ1-5, with 8 positions matching TRBD1. Germline V gene sequence: CDR1 MDHEN, CDR2 SYDVKM. CDR3 length equals 12 residues. V shed 9 bases and J 5 bases; nucleotides not matched to a gene: 3. Here the CDR3 DNA reads TGTGCCAGTAGACAGGGGCATCAGCCCCAGCATTTT. Protein product: CASRQGHQPQHF. Filled out from reference TRBV28 and TRBJ1-5, the complete variable domain reads DVKVTQSSRYLVKRTGEKVFLECVQDMDHENMFWYRQDPGLGLRLIYFSYDVKMKEKGDIPEGYSVSREKKERFSLILESASTNQTSMYLCASRQGHQPQHFGDGTRLSIL.

This rearrangement joins TRBV7-2 to TRBJ1-1; D perhaps matches TRBD1 (5 bases). The CDR3 consists of 15 residues. Germline CDR1 SGHTA, CDR2 FQGNSA. The V gene lost 5 bases and the J gene lost 5 bases, with 18 bases spanning the gap. The CDR3, as DNA: TGTGCCAGCAGCCTAGACCGCGCAGGGATGACTGAAGCTTTCTTT. Translated, it gives CASSLDRAGMTEAFF.

Worth noting for this clone: A read error may produce the germline difference seen at one junction end. In nucleotides, the CDR3 is TGTGCCACCAGCTTTGTGCAGAAAGAGACCCAGTACTTC. It yields the protein CATSFVQKETQYF. The rearrangement links TRBV5-8 to TRBJ2-5; unclear D gene. Per the germline V gene, CDR1 is SGHTS and CDR2 is YDEGEE. This CDR3 has 13 residues.

The chain employs TRBV5-1 and TRBJ1-4; 8 nucleotides line up with TRBD1. V lost 1 base and J lost 2; bases outside the gene matches: 7. The CDR3 has 17 amino acids. Germline values: CDR1 SGHRS, CDR2 YFSETQ. The CDR3 here is CASSLTPGGATNEKLFF. The CDR3 region has the DNA TGCGCCAGCAGCTTGACCCCAGGGGGCGCGACTAATGAAAAACTGTTTTTT.

This chain joins TRBV2 and TRBJ2-7; the D gene is possibly TRBD2 (6 bases). The CDR3 is 16 amino acids. Germline V gene sequence: CDR1 SNHLY, CDR2 FYNNEI. Trimming removed 4 bases at V and 3 bases at J, with 19 bases between. CDR3 protein: CASSVDSSGWGYEQYF. DNA of the CDR3: TGTGCCAGCAGTGTCGATAGTAGCGGCTGGGGCTACGAGCAGTACTTC.

The gene calls are TRBV7-2 and TRBJ1-2; perhaps TRBD1 as D (6 bases). The germline V and J ends were trimmed by 5 bases and 0 bases, with 10 bases remaining between them. CDR1 is SGHTA and CDR2 is FQGNSA in the germline V gene. The CDR3 consists of 14 residues. This chain's CDR3 is CASSRTATNYGYTF. The CDR3 bases are TGTGCCAGCAGCCGGACAGCTACTAACTATGGCTACACCTTC.

This clone has only one observation. The V gene is TRBV19, the J gene TRBJ1-1; D might be TRBD1 (5 bases). Germline V gives CDR1 LNHDA, CDR2 SQIVND (reference sequence). V shed 9 bases and J shed 10 bases, with 24 bases lying between them. The CDR3 consists of 14 residues. CDR3: CASTKADQGYRAFF. The CDR3 DNA reads TGTGCCAGCACGAAGGCAGACCAGGGATATCGAGCTTTCTTT.

DNA for the CDR3: TGTGCCAGCAGCGTCGCAATCGGGGAAGAGACCCAGTACTTC. Protein: CASSVAIGEETQYF. This chain links TRBV5-6 with TRBJ2-5; D is possibly TRBD2 (5 bases). This CDR3 region has 14 residues. Germline V gene data show CDR1 as SGHDT and CDR2 as YYEEEE. Between the trimmed V and J ends, which lost 4 bases and 3 bases, there was a span of 13 bases. Looking up the rest from reference TRBV5-6 and TRBJ2-5 gives the full variable domain: DAGVTQSPTHLIKTRGQQVTLRCSPKSGHDTVSWYQQALGQGPQFIFQYYEEEERQRGNFPDRFSGHQFPNYSSELNVNALLLGDSALYLCASSVAIGEETQYFGPGTRLLVL.

This chain joins TRBV5-1 and TRBJ1-6; 7 nucleotides match TRBD1. The CDR3 runs 15 residues. V lost 0 bases, J lost 8 bases, and 5 bases stayed unmatched. The germline CDR1 and CDR2 sequences are SGHRS and YFSETQ. The CDR3 nucleotides read TGCGCCAGCAGCTTGGAGGGGACAGATTATTCACCCCTCCACTTT. Amino acid sequence: CASSLEGTDYSPLHF.

J is TRBJ2-5 and V is TRBV15; D is ambiguous. The germline CDR1 and CDR2 sequences are LNHNV and YYDKDF (reference sequence). Trimming took 0 bases from V and 5 from J, leaving 13 bases between them. This CDR3 comprises 15 residues. Here the CDR3 DNA reads TGTGCCACCAGCAGAGAGCCCCGGTATGCGGAGACCCAGTACTTC. Its protein is CATSREPRYAETQYF. Looking up the rest from reference TRBV15 and TRBJ2-5 gives the full variable domain: DAMVIQNPRYQVTQFGKPVTLSCSQTLNHNVMYWYQQKSSQAPKLLFHYYDKDFNNEADTPDNFQSRRPNTSFCFLDIRSPGLGDTAMYLCATSREPRYAETQYFGPGTRLLVL.

This chain connects TRBV2 to TRBJ2-7; tentatively, D is TRBD1 (6 bases). Germline CDR1 reads SNHLY; CDR2 reads FYNNEI. The V and J ends lost 8 bases and 2 bases respectively, with 25 bases between them. The CDR3 has 17 amino acids. The CDR3 DNA reads as TGTGCCAGCCACGAACCGTCAGGGGCCCTGGACCCCTACGAGCAGTACTTC. This codes for CASHEPSGALDPYEQYF.

The rearrangement uses TRBV7-2 and TRBJ2-7; D remains unclear. Trimming cost V 1 base and J 3 bases, with 7 bases left between them. CDR1 SGHTA and CDR2 FQGNSA come from the germline V gene. The CDR3 sequence is 13 residues long. Here the CDR3 reads CASSLEQFYEQYF. As DNA, the CDR3 is TGTGCCAGCAGCTTAGAACAGTTCTACGAGCAGTACTTC.

This clone was found once. V is TRBV14 and J is TRBJ1-3, with 8 bases lining up with TRBD1. The V segment lost 5 bases and the J segment 6 bases; nucleotides outside the gene matches: 9. This CDR3 region has 15 residues. The germline CDR1 and CDR2 sequences are SGHDN and FVKESK. The CDR3 nucleotides are TGTGCCAGCAGCGGTCGGACAGGGAGTGAAAACACCATATATTTT. The encoded protein is CASSGRTGSENTIYF.